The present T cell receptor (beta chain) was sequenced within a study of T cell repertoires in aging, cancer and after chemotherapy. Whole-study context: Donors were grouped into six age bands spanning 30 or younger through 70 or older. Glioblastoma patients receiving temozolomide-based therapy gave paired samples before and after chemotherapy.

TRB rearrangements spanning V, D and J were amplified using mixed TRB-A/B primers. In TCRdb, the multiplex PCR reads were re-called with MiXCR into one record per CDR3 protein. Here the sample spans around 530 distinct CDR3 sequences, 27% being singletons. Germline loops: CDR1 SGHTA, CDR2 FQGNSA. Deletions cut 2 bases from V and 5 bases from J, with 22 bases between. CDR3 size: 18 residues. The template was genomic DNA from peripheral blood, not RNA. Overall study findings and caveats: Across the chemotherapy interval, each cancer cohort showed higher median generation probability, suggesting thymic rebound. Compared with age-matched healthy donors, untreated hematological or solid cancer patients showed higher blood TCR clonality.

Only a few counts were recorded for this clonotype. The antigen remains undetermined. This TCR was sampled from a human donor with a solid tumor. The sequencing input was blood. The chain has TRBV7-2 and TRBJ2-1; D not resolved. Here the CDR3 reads CASSLTQYGISVDNEQFF. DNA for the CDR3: TGTGCCAGCAGCTTAACTCAGTATGGGATTTCGGTGGACAATGAGCAGTTCTTC.